Given below is one T cell receptor beta chain in context. Its antigen is not known. This specimen comes from a study of T cell repertoires in cytomegalovirus infection. As for the study in general: Peptides in the study included HLA-C-restricted and HLA-B-restricted CMV epitopes. CMV infection together with matching HLA type was indicated by public TCR beta signatures. The study, taken as a whole, reports: Within the response measured ex vivo, HLA-C-restricted CMV-specific TCR beta clonotypes were dominant. Cumulative frequency (of public TCR beta family members) identified carriers of CMV plus the relevant HLA.

The J segment lost 8 bases and the V segment lost 5 bases, leaving 11 bases of the junction unmatched. The germline V gene has CDR1 SEHNR and CDR2 FQNEAQ (reference sequence). This CDR3 region has 16 residues. From the reads, TCRdb called clonotypes with MiXCR, one entry per CDR3 protein. This table holds 100,000 to 120,000 distinct CDR3 sequences, around 30% found once. This chain joins TRBV7-9 and TRBJ1-6; TRBD1 matches at 8 bases. The origin of this receptor is a human donor in good health (CMV status not recorded). Some clones in this sample may be carry-over from other donors' samples. The sequencing used CD8+ T cells from cultured PBMCs, collected from culture after CMV antigen stimulation. For the CDR3, the DNA is TGTGCCAGCAGCCACGGACAGGGAAAGAACGATTCACCCCTCCACTTT. Encoded protein: CASSHGQGKNDSPLHF.